The TCR beta chain under discussion was sequenced for a study of identical twins. Whole-study findings and limits: The authors noted that invariant MAIT and iNKT cells could partly confound zero-insertion analyses. Sharing of beta out-of-frame sequences by twins showed a weaker excess.

Germline V gene lookup returns CDR1 SGHRS and CDR2 YFSETQ. This CDR3 has 13 amino acids. Deletions cut 0 bases from V and 3 bases from J, with 7 bases between. Many counts were recorded for this clonotype. The antigen remains unidentified. Template switching (which added a universal primer site) was used, and cDNA carried unique molecular identifiers. TCRdb re-derived calls from the 5' RACE reads in MiXCR, one entry per CDR3 protein. The table records 400,000 or so distinct CDR3 sequences, approximately 8.7% of them present only once. Sequencing was performed on naive T cells sorted from blood. The clonotype was recovered from a woman in her 50s in good health. The chain carries TRBV5-1 and TRBJ2-7; D is uncertain. CDR3 in DNA: TGCGCCAGCAGCTTGGGCAAAGGCTACGAGCAGTACTTC. Its protein product is CASSLGKGYEQYF.